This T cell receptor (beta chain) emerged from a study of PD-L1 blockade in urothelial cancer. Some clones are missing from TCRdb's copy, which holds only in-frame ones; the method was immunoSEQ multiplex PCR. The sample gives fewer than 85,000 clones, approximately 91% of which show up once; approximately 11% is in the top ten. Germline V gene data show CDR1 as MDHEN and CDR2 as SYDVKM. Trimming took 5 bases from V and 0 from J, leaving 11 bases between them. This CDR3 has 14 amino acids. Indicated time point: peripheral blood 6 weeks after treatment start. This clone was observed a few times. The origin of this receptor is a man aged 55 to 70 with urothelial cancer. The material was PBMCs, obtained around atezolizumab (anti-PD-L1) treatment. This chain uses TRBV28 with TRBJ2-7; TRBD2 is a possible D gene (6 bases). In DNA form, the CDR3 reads TGTGCCAGCAGTAACCCCGGGGGCTCCTACGAGCAGTACTTC. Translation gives CASSNPGGSYEQYF.